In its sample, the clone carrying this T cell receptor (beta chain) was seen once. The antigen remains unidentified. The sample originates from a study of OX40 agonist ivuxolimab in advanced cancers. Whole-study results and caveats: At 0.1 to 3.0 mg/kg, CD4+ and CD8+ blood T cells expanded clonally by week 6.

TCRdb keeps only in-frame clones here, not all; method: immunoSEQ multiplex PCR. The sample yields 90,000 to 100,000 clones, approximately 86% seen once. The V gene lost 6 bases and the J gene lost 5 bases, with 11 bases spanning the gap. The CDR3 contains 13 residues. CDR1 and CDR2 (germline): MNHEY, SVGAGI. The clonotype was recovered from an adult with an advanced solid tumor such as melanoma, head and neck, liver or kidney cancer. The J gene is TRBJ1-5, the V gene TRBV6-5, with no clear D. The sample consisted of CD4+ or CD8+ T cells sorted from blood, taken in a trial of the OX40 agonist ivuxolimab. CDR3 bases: TGTGCCAGCAGAGTGGGAAGGGATCAGCCCCAGCATTTT. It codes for CASRVGRDQPQHF.